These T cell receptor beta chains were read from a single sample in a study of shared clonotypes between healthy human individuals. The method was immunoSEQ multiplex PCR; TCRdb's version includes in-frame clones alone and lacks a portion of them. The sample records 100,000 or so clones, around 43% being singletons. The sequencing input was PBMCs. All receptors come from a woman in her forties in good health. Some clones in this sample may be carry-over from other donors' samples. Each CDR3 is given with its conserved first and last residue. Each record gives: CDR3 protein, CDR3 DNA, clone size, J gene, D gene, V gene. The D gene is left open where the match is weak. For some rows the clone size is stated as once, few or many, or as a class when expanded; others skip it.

cdr3_aa: CASSLDTGGAYEQYF
cdr3_nt: TGTGCCAGCAGCCTCGACACAGGGGGCGCTTACGAGCAGTACTTC
clone_size: -
j_call: TRBJ2-7
d_call: TRBD1
v_call: TRBV4-2

cdr3_aa: CASSLGYAPSYEQYF
cdr3_nt: TGTGCCAGCAGCCTAGGATATGCGCCTTCCTACGAGCAGTACTTC
clone_size: few
j_call: TRBJ2-7
d_call: -
v_call: TRBV7-1

cdr3_aa: CASSYTASGSSYEQYF
cdr3_nt: TGTGCCAGCAGTTACACGGCTAGCGGGAGCTCCTACGAGCAGTACTTC
clone_size: -
j_call: TRBJ2-7
d_call: TRBD2
v_call: TRBV7-8

cdr3_aa: CASSALIRDRGNIQYF
cdr3_nt: TGTGCCAGCAGCGCCCTCATCCGGGACAGGGGGAACATTCAGTACTTC
clone_size: many
j_call: TRBJ2-4
d_call: TRBD1
v_call: TRBV5-6

cdr3_aa: CASKGLYNEQFF
cdr3_nt: TGTGCCAGCAAGGGCCTCTACAATGAGCAGTTCTTC
clone_size: once
j_call: TRBJ2-1
d_call: -
v_call: TRBV7-8

cdr3_aa: CASSLITGKLTF
cdr3_nt: TGTGCCAGCAGTTTAATTACGGGGAAACTGACTTTC
clone_size: few
j_call: TRBJ2-6
d_call: -
v_call: TRBV28

cdr3_aa: CASSDLGQGLNYGYTF
cdr3_nt: TGTGCCAGCAGCGATTTGGGACAGGGATTGAACTATGGCTACACCTTC
clone_size: medium-sized
j_call: TRBJ1-2
d_call: TRBD1
v_call: TRBV5-6

cdr3_aa: CSVWAGRSTEAFF
cdr3_nt: TGCAGCGTTTGGGCCGGGAGGAGCACTGAAGCTTTCTTT
clone_size: -
j_call: TRBJ1-1
d_call: -
v_call: TRBV29-1

cdr3_aa: CASSTRAGTEAFF
cdr3_nt: TGTGCCAGTAGTACGCGGGCTGGCACTGAAGCTTTCTTT
clone_size: -
j_call: TRBJ1-1
d_call: -
v_call: TRBV19

cdr3_aa: CASSGQGLVYEQYF
cdr3_nt: TGTGCCAGCAGCGGCCAGGGTTTAGTCTACGAGCAGTACTTC
clone_size: few
j_call: TRBJ2-7
d_call: -
v_call: TRBV7-9

cdr3_aa: CASRGTGRLVGYTF
cdr3_nt: TGTGCCAGCAGAGGGACAGGGAGGTTGGTTGGCTACACCTTC
clone_size: -
j_call: TRBJ1-2
d_call: TRBD1
v_call: TRBV28

cdr3_aa: CSGRDRLGETQYF
cdr3_nt: TGCAGCGGTCGGGACAGGCTGGGGGAGACCCAGTACTTC
clone_size: few
j_call: TRBJ2-5
d_call: TRBD1
v_call: TRBV29-1

cdr3_aa: CASSPAWQNYGYTF
cdr3_nt: TGTGCCAGCAGCCCCGCCTGGCAGAACTATGGCTACACCTTC
clone_size: many
j_call: TRBJ1-2
d_call: -
v_call: TRBV7-9

cdr3_aa: CASSRGLIDEQYF
cdr3_nt: TGCGCCAGCAGCCGTGGACTAATCGACGAGCAGTACTTC
clone_size: -
j_call: TRBJ2-7
d_call: -
v_call: TRBV5-1

cdr3_aa: CASSMGSSYEQYF
cdr3_nt: TGTGCCAGCAGTATGGGGAGCTCCTACGAGCAGTACTTC
clone_size: few
j_call: TRBJ2-7
d_call: -
v_call: TRBV11-2

cdr3_aa: CASSFSLTGNCGYTF
cdr3_nt: TGTGCCAGCAGTTTCTCCCTTACAGGGAACTGTGGCTACACCTTC
clone_size: once
j_call: TRBJ1-2
d_call: -
v_call: TRBV27

cdr3_aa: CASSFGTVDEKLFF
cdr3_nt: TGTGCCAGCAGCTTCGGGACAGTGGATGAAAAACTGTTTTTT
clone_size: -
j_call: TRBJ1-4
d_call: TRBD1
v_call: TRBV7-9

cdr3_aa: CASSLRGRLAGNTGELFF
cdr3_nt: TGTGCCAGCAGCTTAAGAGGTCGGCTAGCGGGGAACACCGGGGAGCTGTTTTTT
clone_size: many
j_call: TRBJ2-2
d_call: TRBD2
v_call: TRBV7-3

cdr3_aa: CASRDRTGKEETQYF
cdr3_nt: TGCGCCAGCAGAGATCGGACAGGGAAAGAAGAGACCCAGTACTTC
clone_size: -
j_call: TRBJ2-5
d_call: TRBD1
v_call: TRBV4-1

cdr3_aa: CASSSELGANVLTF
cdr3_nt: TGTGCCAGCAGCTCGGAACTTGGGGCCAACGTCCTGACTTTC
clone_size: once
j_call: TRBJ2-6
d_call: -
v_call: TRBV4-1

cdr3_aa: CASSLGGGAGSPLHF
cdr3_nt: TGTGCCAGCAGCTTAGGCGGGGGTGCTGGGTCACCCCTCCACTTT
clone_size: few
j_call: TRBJ1-6
d_call: -
v_call: TRBV7-9

cdr3_aa: CSADRGREQYF
cdr3_nt: TGCAGTGCTGATAGGGGGAGGGAGCAGTACTTC
clone_size: many
j_call: TRBJ2-7
d_call: -
v_call: TRBV20-1

cdr3_aa: CSVGGTSGHTDTQYF
cdr3_nt: TGCAGCGTTGGAGGGACTAGCGGTCACACAGATACGCAGTATTTT
clone_size: few
j_call: TRBJ2-3
d_call: TRBD2
v_call: TRBV29-1

cdr3_aa: CASSVGAHDQETQYF
cdr3_nt: TGTGCCAGCAGCGTAGGGGCCCACGACCAAGAGACCCAGTACTTC
clone_size: once
j_call: TRBJ2-5
d_call: -
v_call: TRBV9

cdr3_aa: CASSLEGLATNIQYF
cdr3_nt: TGTGCCAGCAGCTTAGAAGGACTAGCCACGAACATTCAGTACTTC
clone_size: -
j_call: TRBJ2-4
d_call: TRBD2
v_call: TRBV11-2

cdr3_aa: CASSLMGTTYNEQFF
cdr3_nt: TGTGCCAGCAGTTTAATGGGCACGACTTACAATGAGCAGTTCTTC
clone_size: many
j_call: TRBJ2-1
d_call: -
v_call: TRBV27

cdr3_aa: CASSYSSSDTQYF
cdr3_nt: TGTGCCAGCAGTTACTCTAGCTCAGATACGCAGTATTTT
clone_size: few
j_call: TRBJ2-3
d_call: -
v_call: TRBV6-6

cdr3_aa: CASSSSDGTGVSPLHF
cdr3_nt: TGTGCCAGCAGTTCATCCGACGGGACAGGGGTGTCACCCCTCCACTTT
clone_size: many
j_call: TRBJ1-6
d_call: TRBD1
v_call: TRBV28

cdr3_aa: CSVGDGLAEAFF
cdr3_nt: TGCAGCGTCGGGGACGGCCTGGCTGAAGCTTTCTTT
clone_size: medium-sized
j_call: TRBJ1-1
d_call: -
v_call: TRBV29-1

cdr3_aa: CASSPPQGSRRQYF
cdr3_nt: TGTGCCAGCTCACCACCACAGGGCTCCCGTCGGCAGTACTTC
clone_size: few
j_call: TRBJ2-7
d_call: -
v_call: TRBV18

cdr3_aa: CASSKPSSYEQYF
cdr3_nt: TGTGCCAGTAGTAAACCATCCTCCTACGAGCAGTACTTC
clone_size: once
j_call: TRBJ2-7
d_call: -
v_call: TRBV19

cdr3_aa: CASSDLSGDADTQYF
cdr3_nt: TGTGCCAGCAGTGACCTTAGCGGAGATGCGGATACGCAGTATTTT
clone_size: many
j_call: TRBJ2-3
d_call: -
v_call: TRBV6-4

cdr3_aa: CASSFQPVGEGEQYF
cdr3_nt: TGCGCCAGCAGCTTCCAACCAGTCGGGGAAGGCGAGCAGTACTTC
clone_size: many
j_call: TRBJ2-7
d_call: -
v_call: TRBV5-1

cdr3_aa: CASSPRTAIYGYTF
cdr3_nt: TGTGCCAGCAGTCCAAGGACCGCCATCTATGGCTACACCTTC
clone_size: -
j_call: TRBJ1-2
d_call: -
v_call: TRBV6-6

cdr3_aa: CSGLTGINYGYTF
cdr3_nt: TGCAGCGGTCTAACAGGGATTAACTATGGCTACACCTTC
clone_size: many
j_call: TRBJ1-2
d_call: -
v_call: TRBV29-1

cdr3_aa: CASTYSGANVLTF
cdr3_nt: TGTGCCAGCACCTACTCTGGGGCCAACGTCCTGACTTTC
clone_size: many
j_call: TRBJ2-6
d_call: -
v_call: TRBV7-2

cdr3_aa: CAWSGLGIGNEQFF
cdr3_nt: TGTGCCTGGTCCGGACTAGGTATAGGAAATGAGCAGTTCTTC
clone_size: -
j_call: TRBJ2-1
d_call: TRBD2
v_call: TRBV30

cdr3_aa: CASSQVVGQNYEQYF
cdr3_nt: TGCGCCAGCAGCCAAGTGGTCGGTCAGAACTACGAGCAGTACTTC
clone_size: many
j_call: TRBJ2-7
d_call: -
v_call: TRBV4-1

cdr3_aa: CASRRTSGSGETQYF
cdr3_nt: TGTGCCAGCAGAAGGACTAGCGGGAGCGGAGAGACCCAGTACTTC
clone_size: -
j_call: TRBJ2-5
d_call: TRBD2
v_call: TRBV6-5

cdr3_aa: CAWSQIKETQYF
cdr3_nt: TGTGCCTGGAGTCAAATCAAAGAGACCCAGTACTTC
clone_size: few
j_call: TRBJ2-5
d_call: -
v_call: TRBV30

cdr3_aa: CASSLRSEAGSSYEQYF
cdr3_nt: TGCGCCAGCAGCTTAAGGTCTGAGGCGGGCTCCTCCTACGAGCAGTACTTC
clone_size: -
j_call: TRBJ2-7
d_call: -
v_call: TRBV5-1

cdr3_aa: CASSDGGSPILSYEQYF
cdr3_nt: TGCGCCAGCAGTGATGGGGGGAGCCCGATACTCTCCTACGAGCAGTACTTC
clone_size: -
j_call: TRBJ2-7
d_call: -
v_call: TRBV10-2

cdr3_aa: CSVENRHLDADTQYF
cdr3_nt: TGCAGCGTTGAAAACAGACACCTCGACGCAGATACGCAGTATTTT
clone_size: once
j_call: TRBJ2-3
d_call: -
v_call: TRBV29-1

cdr3_aa: CASSPNLGAGNTEAFF
cdr3_nt: TGTGCCAGCAGCCCCAACCTGGGTGCCGGGAACACTGAAGCTTTCTTT
clone_size: many
j_call: TRBJ1-1
d_call: -
v_call: TRBV7-9

cdr3_aa: CASSTGQGHTGELFF
cdr3_nt: TGCGCCAGCAGCACCGGACAGGGGCACACCGGGGAGCTGTTTTTT
clone_size: few
j_call: TRBJ2-2
d_call: TRBD1
v_call: TRBV5-1

cdr3_aa: CASSRLWVF
cdr3_nt: TGTGCTAGCAGCCGCCTCTGGGTCTTC
clone_size: many
j_call: TRBJ2-7
d_call: -
v_call: TRBV7-7

cdr3_aa: CAWSVGQGTQPQHF
cdr3_nt: TGTGCCTGGAGTGTTGGTCAGGGTACCCAGCCCCAGCATTTT
clone_size: -
j_call: TRBJ1-5
d_call: -
v_call: TRBV30

cdr3_aa: CASSEVQGASNEQFF
cdr3_nt: TGTGCCAGCAGTGAAGTCCAGGGGGCGTCCAATGAGCAGTTCTTC
clone_size: many
j_call: TRBJ2-1
d_call: TRBD1
v_call: TRBV6-1

cdr3_aa: CASSWSGESGYTF
cdr3_nt: TGTGCCAGCAGTTGGTCAGGGGAGAGTGGCTACACCTTC
clone_size: -
j_call: TRBJ1-2
d_call: -
v_call: TRBV25-1

cdr3_aa: CASSYRDRLTAGELFF
cdr3_nt: TGTGCCAGCAGCTACCGGGACAGGCTTACCGCCGGGGAGCTGTTTTTT
clone_size: -
j_call: TRBJ2-2
d_call: TRBD1
v_call: TRBV7-2

cdr3_aa: CASSLVSSGRRGNEQFF
cdr3_nt: TGCGCCAGCAGCTTGGTTTCTAGCGGGAGGCGTGGGAATGAGCAGTTCTTC
clone_size: once
j_call: TRBJ2-1
d_call: TRBD2
v_call: TRBV5-1

cdr3_aa: CASSLSSGDLYEQYF
cdr3_nt: TGTGCCAGCAGCTTATCTAGCGGAGATCTTTACGAGCAGTACTTC
clone_size: -
j_call: TRBJ2-7
d_call: TRBD2
v_call: TRBV7-2

cdr3_aa: CASSLVVLAGIETQYF
cdr3_nt: TGTGCCAGCAGCTTAGTGGTGCTAGCGGGAATAGAGACCCAGTACTTC
clone_size: few
j_call: TRBJ2-5
d_call: TRBD2
v_call: TRBV7-2

cdr3_aa: CASSPPGDISYEQYF
cdr3_nt: TGTGCCAGCAGCCCTCCGGGGGATATCTCCTACGAGCAGTACTTC
clone_size: many
j_call: TRBJ2-7
d_call: -
v_call: TRBV7-2

cdr3_aa: CASSDSPGQGDYEQYF
cdr3_nt: TGTGCCAGCAGTGACTCACCGGGACAGGGGGACTACGAGCAGTACTTC
clone_size: -
j_call: TRBJ2-7
d_call: TRBD1
v_call: TRBV6-4